This T cell receptor (beta chain) was identified during a study of Graves' ophthalmopathy and Graves' hyperthyroidism. As for the study in general: Hyperthyroidism showing no ophthalmopathy within 18 months of follow-up was stable. Whole-study results and caveats: Among thyroid clonotypes expanded above 0.001 frequency, most also appeared in blood. Sensitivity reached roughly 88% and specificity 81.08% for a 13-signature model separating ophthalmopathy from stable hyperthyroidism.

Orbital computed tomography, thyroid ultrasound, TRAb, serum thyroxine and clinical symptoms formed the basis of diagnosis. With regard to this clonotype: Its antigen remains unidentified.

The CDR3 loop spans 16 amino acids. Germline CDR1 and CDR2: SGHTS and YDEGEE. The ends were cut back, 10 bases at V and 3 bases at J, with 26 bases in the middle. Amplification of TCR beta CDR3 regions used RNA transcripts. The workflow started with a first-round RT-PCR run with HTBI primers and then moved on to a second-round multiplex PCR. Using its own MiXCR run on the multiplex PCR reads, TCRdb lists one record per CDR3 protein. Among 1 million to 1.3 million distinct CDR3 sequences listed, less than 45% were seen once. This clonotype was obtained from an adult man with Graves' hyperthyroidism. The chain uses TRBV5-8 and TRBJ2-7; TRBD1 might be the D (7 bases). The sequenced material came from peripheral blood or thyroid tissue (not recorded which). CDR3 sequence: CAWREKRQGKIYEQYF. CDR3 in DNA: TGTGCCTGGAGGGAAAAAAGACAGGGTAAAATCTACGAGCAGTACTTC.